This T cell receptor beta chain was documented in a study of cytomegalovirus exposure and HLA in healthy donors. Use of 60 Vbeta and 13 Jbeta primers characterized the PCR. Only in-frame clones appear in the TCRdb table, and some are missing; sequencing was by immunoSEQ multiplex PCR. Here the sample spans 250,000 to 350,000 clones, 75% to 90% being singletons. The CDR3 has 15 residues. CDR1 is SGHRS, CDR2 YFSETQ, per germline. V lost 3 bases, J lost 5 bases, and 14 bases lay in between. Material for sequencing was PBMCs. The chain links TRBV5-1 to TRBJ2-2, with no clear D. The TCR sequence derives from a man aged 40-55 years in good health and CMV-seropositive. The CDR3: CASSSVAGKTGELFF. The CDR3 region has the DNA TGCGCCAGCAGCTCCGTCGCAGGAAAAACCGGGGAGCTGTTTTTT.